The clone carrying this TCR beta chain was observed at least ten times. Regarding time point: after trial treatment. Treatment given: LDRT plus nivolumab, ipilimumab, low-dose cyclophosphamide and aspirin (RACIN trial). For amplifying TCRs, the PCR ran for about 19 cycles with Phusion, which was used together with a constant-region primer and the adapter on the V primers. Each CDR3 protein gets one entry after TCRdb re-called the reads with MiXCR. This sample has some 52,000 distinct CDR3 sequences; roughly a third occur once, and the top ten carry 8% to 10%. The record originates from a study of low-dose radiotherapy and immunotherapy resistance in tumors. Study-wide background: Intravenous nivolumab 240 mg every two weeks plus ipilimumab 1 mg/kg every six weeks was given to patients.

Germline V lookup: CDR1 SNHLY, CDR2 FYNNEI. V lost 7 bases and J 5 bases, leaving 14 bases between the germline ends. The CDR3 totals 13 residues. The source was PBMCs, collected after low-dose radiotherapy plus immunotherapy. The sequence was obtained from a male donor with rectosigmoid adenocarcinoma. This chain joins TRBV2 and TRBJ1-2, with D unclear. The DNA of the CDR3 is TGTGCCAGCACCATGACCGATACTTATGGCTACACCTTC. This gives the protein CASTMTDTYGYTF.